These T cell receptor beta chains were read from a single sample in a study of PD-1 blockade in classical Hodgkin lymphoma. The method was immunoSEQ multiplex PCR; TCRdb's version includes in-frame clones alone and lacks a portion of them. The repertoire consists of about 29,000 clones, with 65% to 90% occurring once and the leading ten covering around 2.4%. The source was CD4+ T cells from blood, collected at baseline. These receptors originate from a human donor with classical Hodgkin lymphoma. Both conserved end residues are part of each CDR3. Rows may omit the clone size; those that give it use once, few, many or a size class.

>TRBV5-4|few
CASSSDSDIPLHF
>TRBV25-1|.
CASSMAGDKPAQYF
>TRBV6-5|.
CASSWTAANEKLFF
>TRBV30|.
CAWSVGRSYEQYF
>TRBV9|.
CASSAEGAGWNTEAFF
>TRBV7-9|.
CASSLGGLTDTQYF
>TRBV7-2|.
CASSLSIERGQETQYF
>TRBV6-4|once
CASAPEGGSSGANVLTF
>TRBV7-2|.
CASSLGGAGSTDTQYF
>TRBV5-5|.
CASSSSAPMGPQHF
>TRBV11-1|.
CASSLDRGATGELFF
>TRBV5-1|.
CASSLVAGTSGRRETQYF
>TRBV6-1|.
CASKDPRMLFF
>TRBV4-3|.
CASGPGTVYGYTF
>TRBV6-7|.
CASSYVGHNTEAFF
>TRBV7-2|.
CASSLALQTTGQFF
>TRBV7-9|.
CASSLGTAVDETQYF
>TRBV19|.
CASTPLLGGGNTEAFF
>TRBV5-1|.
CASSWVLGGRNYGYTF
>TRBV5-8|.
CASSPSRQGISNQPQHF
>TRBV28|.
CASSSSTGNNQPQHF
>TRBV6-5|.
CASSYSTLNAEAFF
>TRBV6-6|.
CASSVGQGAYGYTF
>TRBV18|.
CASSLTTGINYGYTF
>TRBV27|.
CASRGLGGQSNMNTEAFF
>TRBV25-1|.
CASSDGTTGNYGYTF
>TRBV19|.
CATSRGSYGYTF
>TRBV30|.
CAWTRQRNTEAFF
>TRBV6-5|.
CASSPTGPDTQYF
>TRBV6-5|.
CASSYPGLAGAEQFF
>TRBV6-5|.
CASTKQGYTEAFF
>TRBV6-6|.
CASSQARSQETQYF
>TRBV11-3|.
CASSLAAGGGYNEQFF
>TRBV6-6|.
CASRPASGSRFEQYF
>TRBV18|.
CASSGDRGGHEQYF